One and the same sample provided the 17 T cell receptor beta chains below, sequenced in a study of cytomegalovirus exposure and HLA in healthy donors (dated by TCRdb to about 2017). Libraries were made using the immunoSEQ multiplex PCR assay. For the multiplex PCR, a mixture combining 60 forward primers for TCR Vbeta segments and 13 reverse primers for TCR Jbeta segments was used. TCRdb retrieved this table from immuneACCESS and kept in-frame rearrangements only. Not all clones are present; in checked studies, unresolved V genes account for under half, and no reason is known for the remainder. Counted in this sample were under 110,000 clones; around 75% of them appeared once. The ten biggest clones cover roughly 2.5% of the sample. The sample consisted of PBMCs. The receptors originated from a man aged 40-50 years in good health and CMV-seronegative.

The CDR3 here is CASSLGDTRTDTQYF. The CDR3 DNA follows: TGTGCCAGCAGCTTAGGGGACACCCGCACAGATACGCAGTATTTT. V usage is TRBV7-9 and J usage is TRBJ2-3, with D perhaps matching TRBD1 (6 bases). Germline CDR1 and CDR2: SEHNR and FQNEAQ (reference sequence). Trimming cost V 1 base and J 1 base, with 9 bases left between them. The CDR3 is made up of 15 amino acids.

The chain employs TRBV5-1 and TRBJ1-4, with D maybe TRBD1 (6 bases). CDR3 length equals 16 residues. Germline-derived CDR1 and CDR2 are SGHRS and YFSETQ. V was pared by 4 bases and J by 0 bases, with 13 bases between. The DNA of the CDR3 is TGCGCCAGCAGCACTTCAGGGGATTCAACTAATGAAAAACTGTTTTTT. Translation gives CASSTSGDSTNEKLFF. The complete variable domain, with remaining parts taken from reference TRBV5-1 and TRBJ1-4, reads KAGVTQTPRYLIKTRGQQVTLSCSPISGHRSVSWYQQTPGQGLQFLFEYFSETQRNKGNFPGRFSGRQFSNSRSEMNVSTLELGDSALYLCASSTSGDSTNEKLFFGSGTQLSVL.

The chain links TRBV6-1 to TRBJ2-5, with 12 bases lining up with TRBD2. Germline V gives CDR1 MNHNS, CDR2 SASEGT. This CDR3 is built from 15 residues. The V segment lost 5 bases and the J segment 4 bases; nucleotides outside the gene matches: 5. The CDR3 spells CASSRSTSGRETQYF. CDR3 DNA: TGTGCCAGCAGTAGATCGACTAGCGGGAGAGAGACCCAGTACTTC.

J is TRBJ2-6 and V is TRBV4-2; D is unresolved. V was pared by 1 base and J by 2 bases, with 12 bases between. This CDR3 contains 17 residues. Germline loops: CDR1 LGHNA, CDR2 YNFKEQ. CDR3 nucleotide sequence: TGTGCCAGCAGCCAAGTAGACGGAAGCGCTGGGGCCAACGTCCTGACTTTC. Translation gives CASSQVDGSAGANVLTF.

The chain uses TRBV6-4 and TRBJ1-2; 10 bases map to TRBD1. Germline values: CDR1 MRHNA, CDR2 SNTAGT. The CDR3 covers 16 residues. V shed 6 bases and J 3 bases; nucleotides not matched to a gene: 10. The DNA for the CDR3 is TGTGCCAGCAGGACCCCGGGACAGGGGAAACACTATGGCTACACCTTC. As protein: CASRTPGQGKHYGYTF.

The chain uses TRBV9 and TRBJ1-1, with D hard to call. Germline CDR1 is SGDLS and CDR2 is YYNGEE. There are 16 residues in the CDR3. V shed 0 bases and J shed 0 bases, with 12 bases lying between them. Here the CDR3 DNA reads TGTGCCAGCAGCGTAGCGCTGATTGGAGTGAACACTGAAGCTTTCTTT. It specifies CASSVALIGVNTEAFF. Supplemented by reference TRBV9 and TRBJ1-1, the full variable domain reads DSGVTQTPKHLITATGQRVTLRCSPRSGDLSVYWYQQSLDQGLQFLIQYYNGEERAKGNILERFSAQQFPDLHSELNLSSLELGDSALYFCASSVALIGVNTEAFFGQGTRLTVV.

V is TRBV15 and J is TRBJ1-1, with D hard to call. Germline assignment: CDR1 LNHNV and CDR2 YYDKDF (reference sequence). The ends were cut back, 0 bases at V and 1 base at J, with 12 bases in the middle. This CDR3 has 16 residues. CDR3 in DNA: TGTGCCACCAGCAGAGATCGTCAGGTTAGGAACACTGAAGCTTTCTTT. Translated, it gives CATSRDRQVRNTEAFF.

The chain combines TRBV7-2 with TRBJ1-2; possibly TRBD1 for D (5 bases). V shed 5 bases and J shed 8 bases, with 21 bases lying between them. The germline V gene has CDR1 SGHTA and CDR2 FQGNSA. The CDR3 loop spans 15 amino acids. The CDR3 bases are TGTGCCAGCAGCCAGGGTATCGAAGGGCGGAGCGGCTACACCTTC. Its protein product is CASSQGIEGRSGYTF.

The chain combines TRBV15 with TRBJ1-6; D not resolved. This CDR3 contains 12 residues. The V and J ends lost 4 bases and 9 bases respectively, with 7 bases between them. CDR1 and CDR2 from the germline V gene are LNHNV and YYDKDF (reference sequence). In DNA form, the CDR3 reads TGTGCCACCAGCATCCTGCGTTCACCCCTCCACTTT. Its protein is CATSILRSPLHF.

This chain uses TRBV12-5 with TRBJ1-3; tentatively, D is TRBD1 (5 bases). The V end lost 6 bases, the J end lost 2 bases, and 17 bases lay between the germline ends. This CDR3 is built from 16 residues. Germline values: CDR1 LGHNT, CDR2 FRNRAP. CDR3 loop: CASGSTFRGTGNTIYF. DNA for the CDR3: TGTGCTAGTGGCTCCACCTTTAGGGGCACTGGAAACACCATATATTTT. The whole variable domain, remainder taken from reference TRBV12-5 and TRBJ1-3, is DARVTQTPRHKVTEMGQEVTMRCQPILGHNTVFWYRQTMMQGLELLAYFRNRAPLDDSGMPKDRFSAEMPDATLATLKIQPSEPRDSAVYFCASGSTFRGTGNTIYFGEGSWLTVV.

The CDR3 DNA reads TGTGCCAGCAGTGCATACAATGAGCAGTTCTTC. Translation gives CASSAYNEQFF. This rearrangement joins TRBV25-1 to TRBJ2-1; D is undetermined. V lost 4 bases and J lost 4, with 2 bases in between. The CDR3 is 11 residues long. CDR1 is MGHDK, CDR2 SYGVNS, per germline. The variable domain in full, with the rest retrieved from reference TRBV25-1 and TRBJ2-1, is EADIYQTPRYLVIGTGKKITLECSQTMGHDKMYWYQQDPGMELHLIHYSYGVNSTEKGDLSSESTVSRIRTEHFPLTLESARPSHTSQYLCASSAYNEQFFGPGTRLTVL.

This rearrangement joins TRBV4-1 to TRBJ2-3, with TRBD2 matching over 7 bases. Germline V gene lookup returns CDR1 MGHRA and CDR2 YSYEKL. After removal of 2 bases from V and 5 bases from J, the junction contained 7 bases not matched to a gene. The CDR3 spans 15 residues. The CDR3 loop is CASSQRAGSGDTQYF. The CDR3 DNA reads TGCGCCAGCAGCCAAAGAGCGGGGAGCGGAGATACGCAGTATTTT.

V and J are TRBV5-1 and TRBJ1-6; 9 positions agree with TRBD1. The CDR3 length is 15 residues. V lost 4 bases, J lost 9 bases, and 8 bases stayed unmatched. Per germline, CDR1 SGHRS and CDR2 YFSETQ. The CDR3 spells CASSPTDRGTSPLHF. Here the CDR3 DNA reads TGCGCCAGCAGCCCAACCGACAGGGGGACTTCACCCCTCCACTTT.

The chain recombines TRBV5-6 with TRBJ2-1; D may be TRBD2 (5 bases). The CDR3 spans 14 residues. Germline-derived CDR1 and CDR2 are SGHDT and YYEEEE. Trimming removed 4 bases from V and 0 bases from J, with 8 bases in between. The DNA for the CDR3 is TGTGCCAGCAGCCCCCGGGACTCCTACAATGAGCAGTTCTTC. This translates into CASSPRDSYNEQFF.

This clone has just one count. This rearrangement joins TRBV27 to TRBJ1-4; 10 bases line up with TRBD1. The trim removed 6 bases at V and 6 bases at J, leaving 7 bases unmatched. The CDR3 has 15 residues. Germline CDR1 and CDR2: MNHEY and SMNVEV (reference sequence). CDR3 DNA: TGTGCCAGCAGCCGGAGACAGGGGGCGGATGAAAAACTGTTTTTT. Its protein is CASSRRQGADEKLFF.

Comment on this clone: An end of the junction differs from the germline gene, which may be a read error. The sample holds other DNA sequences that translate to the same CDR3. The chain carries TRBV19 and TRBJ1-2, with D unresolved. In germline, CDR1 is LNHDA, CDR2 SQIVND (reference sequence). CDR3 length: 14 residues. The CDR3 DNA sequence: TGTGCCAGTAGTCCCCGCCGGGGAAACTACGGCTACACCTTC. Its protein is CASSPRRGNYGYTF.

The CDR3 nucleotides are TGTGCCAGTAGTAGGGCCGGGACAGGGGGGGAGACCCAGTACTTC. Translated, it gives CASSRAGTGGETQYF. V gene TRBV19 combines with J gene TRBJ2-5; TRBD1 matches 11 bases. With V trimmed by 4 bases and J by 5 bases, 6 bases remained unmatched. Germline loops: CDR1 LNHDA, CDR2 SQIVND (reference sequence). This CDR3 comprises 15 residues.